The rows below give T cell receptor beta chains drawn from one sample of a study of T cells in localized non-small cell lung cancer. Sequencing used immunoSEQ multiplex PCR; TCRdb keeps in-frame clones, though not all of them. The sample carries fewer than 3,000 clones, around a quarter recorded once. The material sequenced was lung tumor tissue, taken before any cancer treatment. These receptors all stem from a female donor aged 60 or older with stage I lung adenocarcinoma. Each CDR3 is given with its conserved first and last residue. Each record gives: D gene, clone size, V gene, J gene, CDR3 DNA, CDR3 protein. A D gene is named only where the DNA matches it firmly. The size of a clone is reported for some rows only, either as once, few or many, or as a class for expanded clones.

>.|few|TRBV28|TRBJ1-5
TGTGCCAGCAGTCCCCTAGGGGCGGGAGGTCAGCCCCAGCATTTT
CASSPLGAGGQPQHF
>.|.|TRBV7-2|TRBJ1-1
TGTGCCAGCAGCCTTACTCGGGAGACTGAAGCTTTCTTT
CASSLTRETEAFF
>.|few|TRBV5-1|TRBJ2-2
TGCGCCAGCAGCTTGGGCCAGGGGAGGAACACCGGGGAGCTGTTTTTT
CASSLGQGRNTGELFF
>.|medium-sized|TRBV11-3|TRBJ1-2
TGTGCCAGCAGCTTAGGGGGGGTATCTTATGGCTACACCTTC
CASSLGGVSYGYTF
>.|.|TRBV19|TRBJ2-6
TGTGCCAGTACCCCACAGGGCTCTGGGGCCAACGTCCTGACTTTC
CASTPQGSGANVLTF
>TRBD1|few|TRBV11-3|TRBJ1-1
TGTGCCAGCAGAGTTACAGGGGGTAGTACTGAAGCTTTCTTT
CASRVTGGSTEAFF
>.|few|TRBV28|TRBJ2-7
TGTGCCAGCAGTTCCCAGGGGCGGAACGAGCAGTACTTC
CASSSQGRNEQYF
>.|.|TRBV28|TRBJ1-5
TGTGCCAGCAGGTATGGGTCTAGCAATCAGCCCCAGCATTTT
CASRYGSSNQPQHF
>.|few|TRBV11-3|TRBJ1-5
TGTGCCAGCAGCTTGACTGGACAGCACAATCAGCCCCAGCATTTT
CASSLTGQHNQPQHF
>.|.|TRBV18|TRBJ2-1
TGTGCCAGCTCATCGTCCGGGACCAGTCGCACCAATGAGCAGTTCTTC
CASSSSGTSRTNEQFF
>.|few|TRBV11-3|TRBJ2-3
TGTGCCAGCAGAAGGGGCCTTAGCACAGATACGCAGTATTTT
CASRRGLSTDTQYF
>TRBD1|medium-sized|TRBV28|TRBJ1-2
TGTGCCAGCAGCCTACAGGGGACCTATGGCTACACCTTC
CASSLQGTYGYTF
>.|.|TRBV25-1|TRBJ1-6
TGTGCCAGCAGTGCCGGGAATACACCCCTCCACTTT
CASSAGNTPLHF
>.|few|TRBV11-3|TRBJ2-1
TGTGCCAGCAGCCCGGGGGCGGGACGCGCGGCCAATGAGCAGTTCTTC
CASSPGAGRAANEQFF
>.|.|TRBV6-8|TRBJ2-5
TGTGCCAGTTGTCCCGGTGGAGAAGGGACCCAGTACTTC
CASCPGGEGTQYF
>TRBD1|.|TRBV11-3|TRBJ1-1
TGTGCCAGCAACCTCCAGGGGGCTCAGAACACTGAAGCTTTCTTT
CASNLQGAQNTEAFF
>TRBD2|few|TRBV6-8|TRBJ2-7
TGTGCCAGCCAGGCCCTAGCGGGAGTCTCCTACGAGCAGTACTTC
CASQALAGVSYEQYF
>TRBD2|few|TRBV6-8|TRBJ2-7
TGTGCCAGCCGGGGGACTAAAATCTACGAGCAGTACTTC
CASRGTKIYEQYF
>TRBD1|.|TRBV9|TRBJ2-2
TGTGCCAGCAGCTTCGACAGGGGTTCGGCCGGGGAGCTGTTTTTT
CASSFDRGSAGELFF
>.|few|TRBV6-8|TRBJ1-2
TGTGCCAGCAGTCCACAGGGCGACTATGGCTACACCTTC
CASSPQGDYGYTF
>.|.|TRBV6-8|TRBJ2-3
TGTGCCAGCAGTTACAACCTCAGGGAGAACACGCAGTATTTT
CASSYNLRENTQYF
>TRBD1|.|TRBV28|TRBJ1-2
TGTGCCAGCAGTTTACGGACAGGGGTTCGATGGGGAGGCTACACCTTC
CASSLRTGVRWGGYTF
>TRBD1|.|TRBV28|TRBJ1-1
TGTGCCAGCAGCAAGGACAGGGGGCACACTGAAGCTTTCTTT
CASSKDRGHTEAFF
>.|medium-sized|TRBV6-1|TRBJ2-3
TGTGCCAGCAGTGAAGGGGGCCGAAGCACAGATACGCAGTATTTT
CASSEGGRSTDTQYF
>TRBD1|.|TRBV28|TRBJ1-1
TGTGCCAGCAGTTTAGGGGGACAGGGGAACACTGAAGCTTTCTTT
CASSLGGQGNTEAFF
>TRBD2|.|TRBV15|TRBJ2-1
TGTGCCACCAGCAGCGGGGGACTAGCGGGGATTCTCGATGAGCAGTTCTTC
CATSSGGLAGILDEQFF
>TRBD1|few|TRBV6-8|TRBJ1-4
TGTGCCAGCAGAGGGACAGGGGGCCCGAGAGGAGAAAAACTGTTTTTT
CASRGTGGPRGEKLFF
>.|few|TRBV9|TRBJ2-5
TGTGCCAGCAGCGTTCGGACGGGGGAGACCCAGTACTTC
CASSVRTGETQYF
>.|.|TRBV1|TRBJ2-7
TGCGCCAGCAGCCAAGATACAGGGGCGGACGAGCAGTACTTC
CASSQDTGADEQYF
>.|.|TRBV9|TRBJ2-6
TGTGCCAGCAGCGGATCTGGGGCTCGCACTGGGGCCAACGTCCTGACTTTC
CASSGSGARTGANVLTF
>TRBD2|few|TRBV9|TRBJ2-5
TGTGCCAGCAGCCTAAGGGCAGCGGGAGATGGAGAGACCCAGTACTTC
CASSLRAAGDGETQYF
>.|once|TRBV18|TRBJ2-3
TGTGCCAGCTCACCAGGGCAGGGGACAGATACGCAGTATTTT
CASSPGQGTDTQYF
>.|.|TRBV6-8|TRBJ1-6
TGTGCCAGCAGCCCGTGGGGGTCGGGTAATTCACCCCTCCACTTT
CASSPWGSGNSPLHF
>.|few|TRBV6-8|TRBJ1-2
TGTGCCAGCAGTGGTTTTATCGGGGGCTATGGCTACACCTTC
CASSGFIGGYGYTF
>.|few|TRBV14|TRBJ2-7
TGTGCCAGCAGCCAAGGTGGGAAGCAGTACTTC
CASSQGGKQYF
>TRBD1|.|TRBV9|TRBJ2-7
TGTGCCAGCAGCGCAGGGGGTAGCTCCTACGAGCAGTACTTC
CASSAGGSSYEQYF
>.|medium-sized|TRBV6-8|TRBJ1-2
TGTGCCAGCAGCCCCGGTGGGGGGGGCTATGGCTACACCTTC
CASSPGGGGYGYTF
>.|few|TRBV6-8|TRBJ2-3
TGTGCCAGCAGAGACGTGGCAGATACGCAGTATTTT
CASRDVADTQYF
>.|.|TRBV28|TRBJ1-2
TGTGCCAGCAGTTTAGAGGGTTCTAACTATGGCTACACCTTC
CASSLEGSNYGYTF
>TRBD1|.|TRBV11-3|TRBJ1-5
TGTGCCAGCAGCATTACAGGGGGCGAACAGCCCCAGCATTTT
CASSITGGEQPQHF
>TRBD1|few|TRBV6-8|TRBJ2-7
TGTGCCAGCAGTTATTCGTCGGACAGGACGGACTACGAGCAGTACTTC
CASSYSSDRTDYEQYF
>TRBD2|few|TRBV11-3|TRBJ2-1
TGTGCCAGCAGCCCCCTGGAGCGGGGGCTAGCCTCCTACAATGAGCAGTTCTTC
CASSPLERGLASYNEQFF
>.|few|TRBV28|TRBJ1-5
TGTGCCAGCAGTTCCCCACCAAGGGTCCGGAGCAATCAGCCCCAGCATTTT
CASSSPPRVRSNQPQHF
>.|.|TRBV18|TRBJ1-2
TGTGCCAGCTCACTACGGAGGGGCGACTATGGCTACACCTTC
CASSLRRGDYGYTF
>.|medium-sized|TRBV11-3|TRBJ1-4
TGTGCCAGCAGCTCAAGGACCGGTTCGAATGAAAAACTGTTTTTT
CASSSRTGSNEKLFF
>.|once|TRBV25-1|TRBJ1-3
TGTGCCAGCAGTGAATGGGGGACGGTAGTCTCTGGAAACACCATATATTTT
CASSEWGTVVSGNTIYF
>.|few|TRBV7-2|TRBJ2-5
TGTGCCAGAAGCTTGCGGGGAGAGGAGACCCAGTACTTC
CARSLRGEETQYF
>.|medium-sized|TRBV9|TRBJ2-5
TGTGCCAGCAGTTTTTCACCGGAGACCCAGTACTTC
CASSFSPETQYF
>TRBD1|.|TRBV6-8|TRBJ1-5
TGTGCCAGCAGACACCGGGACAGGGTCAATCAGCCCCAGCATTTT
CASRHRDRVNQPQHF
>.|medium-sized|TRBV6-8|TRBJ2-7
TGTGCCAGCAGGTACGGACACAGCTACGAGCAGTACTTC
CASRYGHSYEQYF